One sample yielded the 18 T cell receptor beta chains listed below, sequenced in a study of cytomegalovirus exposure and HLA in healthy donors. PCR employed 60 Vbeta and 13 Jbeta primers. Using immunoSEQ multiplex PCR, the repertoire was profiled, and TCRdb retains in-frame clones only, with some absent. The sample yields about 170,000 clones, 78% seen once. The sample was PBMCs. All receptors derive from a woman between 45 and 60 years old in good health and CMV-seropositive.

With regard to this clone: The junction departs from germline at one end; a sequencing error may be responsible. The CDR3 reads CASSQEGRISGGLFF. The CDR3 coding sequence is TGCGCCAGCAGCCAAGAAGGGCGAATTTCCGGGGGGCTGTTTTTT. V is TRBV4-1 and J is TRBJ2-2; TRBD2 is a possible D gene (6 bases). Germline V CDR1 and CDR2: MGHRA, YSYEKL. The CDR3 contains 15 residues.

Concerning this clone itself: The same CDR3 arises from other DNA sequences in this sample as well. This chain links TRBV6-1 with TRBJ2-2, with 10 bases that match TRBD1. The CDR3 runs 15 residues. Germline V gene lookup returns CDR1 MNHNS and CDR2 SASEGT. Losses at the gene ends were 7 bases for V and 6 bases for J; bases not matched to a gene: 8. The CDR3 DNA is TGTGCCAGCATAGAGACAGGGGGCACCTCCGGGGAGCTGTTTTTT. Translating it yields CASIETGGTSGELFF.

This clone was detected only a few times. CDR3 loop: CASSLVATGANTGELFF. The CDR3 DNA follows: TGTGCCAGCAGCTTGGTTGCGACAGGGGCGAACACCGGGGAGCTGTTTTTT. The chain carries TRBV7-3 and TRBJ2-2; TRBD1 aligns across 8 bases. Germline V gives CDR1 SGHTA, CDR2 FQGTGA. With V trimmed by 3 bases and J by 0 bases, 6 bases remained unmatched. The CDR3 is 17 amino acids.

The chain links TRBV27 to TRBJ1-6; 10 bases align to TRBD1. Unmatched junction bases numbered 11, after V lost 8 bases and J lost 10 bases. The germline V gene has CDR1 MNHEY and CDR2 SMNVEV (reference sequence). CDR3 size: 15 residues. DNA of the CDR3: TGTGCCAGCCGCGGGGGTGGACAGGGGGTATCACCCCTCCACTTT. It encodes CASRGGGQGVSPLHF.

In DNA form, the CDR3 reads TGTGCCAGCACCACTTCCGGGAGCTCTGGAAACACCATATATTTT. Its protein is CASTTSGSSGNTIYF. This chain links TRBV6-6 with TRBJ1-3; no firm D call. V was shortened by 7 bases and J by 0 bases, with 13 bases between the two germline ends. The CDR3 is made up of 15 amino acids. From germline, CDR1 is MNHNY and CDR2 SVGAGI (reference sequence).

The rearrangement uses TRBV4-1 and TRBJ2-1; 8 bases are shared with TRBD2. V gave up 4 bases and J gave up 7 bases; unmatched junction bases: 12. The CDR3 runs to 16 residues. The germline V gene has CDR1 MGHRA and CDR2 YSYEKL. The CDR3 bases are TGCGCCAGCAGCCCCCGCGAGCGGGGGAGCAGGAATGAGCAGTTCTTC. Translation gives CASSPRERGSRNEQFF.

J is TRBJ1-5 and V is TRBV6-5; D unresolved. The CDR3 has 13 residues. The V end lost 5 bases, the J end lost 1 base, and 6 bases lay between the germline ends. The germline V gene has CDR1 MNHEY and CDR2 SVGAGI. CDR3 DNA sequence: TGTGCCAGCAGTGGGCAGAGCAATCAGCCCCAGCATTTT. It is translated as CASSGQSNQPQHF.

The gene calls are TRBV29-1 and TRBJ1-1; the D gene is possibly TRBD1 (6 bases). The V end was cut by 4 bases, the J end by 0 bases, with 9 bases between. Germline values: CDR1 SQVTM, CDR2 ANQGSEA. There are 13 residues in the CDR3. CDR3 nucleotide sequence: TGCAGCGTTGCCAGGGGAATGAACACTGAAGCTTTCTTT. Protein product: CSVARGMNTEAFF.

The J gene is TRBJ1-1, the V gene TRBV5-4, with TRBD1 identical over 7 bases. V dropped 2 bases and J dropped 4; count of bases not matched to a gene: 5. The germline CDR1 and CDR2 sequences are SGHNT and YYREEE (reference sequence). The CDR3 sequence is 14 residues long. The CDR3 reads CASSLQGLGTEAFF. In nucleotides, the CDR3 is TGTGCCAGCAGCTTACAGGGGTTGGGCACTGAAGCTTTCTTT.

The chain has TRBV21-1 and TRBJ2-5; the D call of TRBD1 is as the table states it, not checked on the DNA. TRBV21-1 is described as a pseudogene. This CDR3 is 13 amino acids long. CDR3 sequence reads: CASTMALEETQYF. CDR3 coding DNA: TGTGCCAGCACGATGGCTTTGGAAGAGACCCAGTACTTC.

The rearrangement links TRBV7-2 to TRBJ2-1, with D hard to call. The CDR3 runs 13 residues. Trimming removed 2 bases at V and 4 bases at J, with 6 bases between. Germline CDR1 and CDR2: SGHTA and FQGNSA. CDR3 sequence reads: CASSLPQYNEQFF. CDR3 DNA: TGTGCCAGCAGCTTACCACAGTACAATGAGCAGTTCTTC.

This clone was observed a single time. The chain recombines TRBV18 with TRBJ1-5; D gene ambiguous. Trimming left V 3 bases short and J 6 bases short, with 6 bases between. Germline V CDR1 and CDR2: KGHSH, LQKENI. The CDR3 covers 12 residues. CDR3 protein: CASSPPGQPQHF. CDR3 sequence (DNA): TGTGCCAGCTCACCCCCGGGTCAGCCCCAGCATTTT.

The chain combines TRBV27 with TRBJ2-7; 7 bases fit TRBD1. Germline assignment: CDR1 MNHEY and CDR2 SMNVEV (reference sequence). This CDR3 is built from 13 residues. Unmatched junction bases numbered 4, after V lost 5 bases and J lost 3 bases. The DNA for the CDR3 is TGTGCCAGCAGTCCCGGGACAGTCTACGAGCAGTACTTC. Its protein is CASSPGTVYEQYF.

The genes are TRBV9 and TRBJ1-1; no definite D call. V shed 1 base and J shed 0 bases, with 7 bases lying between them. Germline V CDR1 and CDR2: SGDLS, YYNGEE. The CDR3 is made up of 14 amino acids. CDR3 region: CASSVTQMNTEAFF. In nucleotides, the CDR3 is TGTGCCAGCAGCGTAACACAAATGAACACTGAAGCTTTCTTT.

The J gene is TRBJ2-7, the V gene TRBV7-9, with D perhaps TRBD1 (5 bases). Germline-derived CDR1 and CDR2 are SEHNR and FQNEAQ (reference sequence). This CDR3 has 14 amino acids. Trimming pared 2 bases from V and 4 bases from J, leaving 12 bases between. Here the CDR3 reads CASSLIPGSYEQYF. In nucleotides, the CDR3 is TGTGCCAGCAGCTTAATCCCAGGGTCTTACGAGCAGTACTTC.

This chain links TRBV6-1 with TRBJ2-7; 8 nucleotides line up with TRBD1. Germline loops: CDR1 MNHNS, CDR2 SASEGT. With 6 bases clipped from V and 5 bases from J, the junction kept 6 bases outside the gene matches. CDR3 length equals 13 residues. CDR3 protein: CASRNRGENEQYF. For the CDR3, the DNA is TGTGCCAGCAGAAACAGGGGGGAGAACGAGCAGTACTTC.

V gene TRBV6-5 combines with J gene TRBJ2-7; D gene uncertain. This CDR3 region has 14 residues. Trimming took off 6 bases at V and 0 bases at J, with 12 bases between the two ends. Per the germline V gene, CDR1 is MNHEY and CDR2 is SVGAGI. The CDR3 DNA is TGTGCCAGCAGGCGAGATGCGAGCTCCTACGAGCAGTACTTC. Protein: CASRRDASSYEQYF.

The chain has TRBV5-5 and TRBJ2-5, with 11 bases identical to TRBD2. Per germline, CDR1 SGHKS and CDR2 YYEKEE (reference sequence). V trimming: 1 base; J trimming: 4 bases; junction bases outside the gene matches: 0. CDR3 length: 14 amino acids. This CDR3 reads CASSLTSGGETQYF. The DNA of the CDR3 is TGTGCCAGCAGCTTGACTAGCGGGGGAGAGACCCAGTACTTC.